This T cell receptor (beta chain) stems from a study of T cell changes during pregnancy in multiple sclerosis. Profiled with immunoSEQ multiplex PCR; TCRdb holds only in-frame clones, not every one. In the table there are over 100,000 clones, 92% of which are singletons. CDR1 and CDR2 from the germline V gene are LNHDA and SQIVND (reference sequence). V was trimmed by 1 base and J by 5 bases, leaving 15 bases between them. The CDR3 totals 15 residues. The source material was peripheral blood, sampled in the third trimester of pregnancy. This TCR was recovered from a female donor with multiple sclerosis, enrolled in a pregnancy study. This chain joins TRBV19 and TRBJ2-7; D possibly corresponds to TRBD2 (5 bases). The CDR3 bases are TGTGCCAGTAGTATAGGCGGTCGCCACGGGGACGAGCAGTACTTC. This gives the protein CASSIGGRHGDEQYF.